This TCR beta chain derives from a study of blood T cell repertoires in COVID-19 (dated by TCRdb to 2020 to 2021). At the level of the whole study: Collaborator samples came from the United States, Italy and Spain and covered acute and convalescent phases of COVID-19. The prospective study material was composed of cDNA or gDNA derived from T cells, B-cell-depleted T cells, or PBMCs. The dataset comprised deeply sampled blood TCRbeta repertoires from subjects exposed to, actively infected with, or recovered from COVID-19. A freely available public database, intended as a resource for researchers studying the immune response to SARS-CoV-2, is where the repertoires were released. Samples were obtained from the ongoing ImmuneRACE study (first 160 participants) and from about 1,300 subjects provided by 6 global collaborators. Sample metadata almost always included a de-identified subject ID, COVID-19 status, age in years and sex. Where available, HLA class I and class II types were obtained from metadata supplied by the sample provider rather than from assay-based typing.

V is cut by 6 bases and J by 3 bases, and the space between the germline ends is 11 bases. From the germline V gene (reference sequence), CDR1 is LNHDA and CDR2 is SQIVND. The CDR3 spans 14 residues, from the cysteine through the phenylalanine. Kept here is only the CDR3 DNA, which spans 42 bases and is read in frame from base 1. Points the paper makes about the study in general: Clinical and demographic metadata were provided uncurated, with the amount varying by source and participant.

As regards this clone: This clone's antigen is unknown. Base qualities are not provided; no much larger clone lies one nucleotide away.

TCRbeta CDR3 regions were amplified from genomic DNA using the immunoSEQ Assay, a bias-controlled multiplex PCR. For the original study's pipeline: The number of nucleated cells in each sample was estimated by amplification of reference gene primers within the assay. To quantify the absolute abundance of each unique TCRbeta CDR3 rearrangement, sequence reads were collapsed and filtered. For each sample, productive Simpson clonality was calculated by taking the square root of Simpson's diversity index across productive rearrangements. This is the immuneACCESS table as TCRdb keeps it, with only in-frame sequences that have V and J called. A part of the clones is gone; compared with another copy, unresolved V genes explain less than half, and the rest is unexplained. The DNA was the basis for D and trimming; V, J and clone size are from that table. Within this sample are about 220,000 clones, with just over 85% of them counted one time only. The ten largest account for roughly 14% of the sample.

Participants in the prospective study were enrolled through a virtual design, were aged about 18 to 100 years, and lived in 24 United States geographic areas. In the prospective study, cohorts were assigned on the basis of participant-reported clinical history obtained from a screening survey and a study questionnaire. In the prospective study, mobile phlebotomists collected whole blood, serum and a nasopharyngeal or oropharyngeal swab from each participant. Over a roughly two-month period, participants in the prospective study had the option of providing additional blood draws and questionnaires. Before DNA extraction, prospective study blood samples were shipped either frozen or at room temperature.

This chain joins TRBV19 to TRBJ2-2; TRBD1 is a possible D gene, resting on 6 matching bases. The TCR originated in a woman aged 45-65 years with acute COVID-19. Sequencing input: PBMCs or T cells enriched from blood (not recorded which). The CDR3 region has the sequence CASRMGAYTGELFF. The DNA sequence is as follows: TGTGCCAGTAGGATGGGGGCTTACACCGGGGAGCTGTTTTTT.